Listed below are T cell receptor beta chains from one sample, sequenced in a study of patients and donors after allogeneic stem cell transplantation. MiXCR was run by TCRdb on the RT-PCR reads, yielding one entry per CDR3 protein. The sample lists roughly 190,000 distinct CDR3 sequences; 41% were seen once. Source material: blood, either unsorted or a sorted T cell fraction (not recorded which). These receptors all stem from a human donor who was either an allogeneic HSCT recipient or a stem cell or donor lymphocyte infusion donor (not recorded which). It is not recorded whose cells these are; they may come from a transplant donor. Both conserved end residues are part of each CDR3. Each record gives: J gene, V gene, clone size, D gene, CDR3 DNA, CDR3 protein. The D gene is left open where the match is weak. The size field is filled for only some rows; it gives once, few, many or a size class.

TRBJ2-1,TRBV6-5,NA,TRBD2,TGTGCCAGCAGTTATGGGGGGACTAGCATAGATGAGCAGTTCTTC,CASSYGGTSIDEQFF
TRBJ2-3,TRBV9,NA,TRBD1,TGTGCCAGCAGCGTGCCGGGACAGGGAGGGACAGATACGCAGTATTTT,CASSVPGQGGTDTQYF
TRBJ1-1,TRBV6-5,few,TRBD1,TGTGCCAGCAGTTACCTCCCGGGACAGGGGGAAGCTTTCTTT,CASSYLPGQGEAFF
TRBJ1-2,TRBV12-3/TRBV12-4,few,NA,TGTGCCAGCAGTCCCCCAGGGGAATATGGCTACACCTTC,CASSPPGEYGYTF
TRBJ2-1,TRBV5-1,few,NA,TGCGCCAGCAGCTTGGACAGGAGCTCCTACAATGAGCAGTTCTTC,CASSLDRSSYNEQFF
TRBJ1-1,TRBV5-1,NA,NA,TGCGCCAGCAGCCCGACAGAACCCAACACTGAAGCTTTCTTT,CASSPTEPNTEAFF
TRBJ2-6,TRBV29-1,NA,NA,TGCAGCGTGGGCCAGGGGATCCCTGGGGCCAACGTCCTGACTTTC,CSVGQGIPGANVLTF
TRBJ2-1,TRBV20-1,NA,NA,TGCAGTGCTACCCCCCCCTGGCAGGGGCCCTTGAATGAGCAGTTCTTC,CSATPPWQGPLNEQFF
TRBJ1-5,TRBV5-1,NA,NA,TGCGCCAGCAGCTTGCACGGGGATGCGCCCCAGCATTTT,CASSLHGDAPQHF
TRBJ2-3,TRBV7-3,NA,NA,TGTGCCAGCAGCCCCTCGACGGGAGATACGCAGTATTTT,CASSPSTGDTQYF
TRBJ1-2,TRBV29-1,NA,TRBD1,TGCAGCGTTGAATTAACAGGGGGCCCCGCTAACTATGGCTACACCTTC,CSVELTGGPANYGYTF
TRBJ1-5,TRBV19,few,NA,TGTGCCAGTAGTATAGATCAAGGACAGACTAATCAGCCCCAGCATTTT,CASSIDQGQTNQPQHF
TRBJ2-2,TRBV6-5,few,TRBD1,TGTGCCAGCAGTTGGGGGACAGGGGGCAGGTACACCGGGGAGCTGTTTTTT,CASSWGTGGRYTGELFF
TRBJ1-3,TRBV28,few,NA,TGTGCCAGCAGTCCATGGACAGCCACTTCTGGAAACACCATATATTTT,CASSPWTATSGNTIYF
TRBJ2-5,TRBV5-1,NA,NA,TGCGCCAGCAGCTTGGAGGGACTAGAGACCCAGTACTTC,CASSLEGLETQYF
TRBJ1-2,TRBV28,NA,NA,TGTGCCAGCAGCACCCGACTCCTTCCACCCCCATATGGCTACACCTTC,CASSTRLLPPPYGYTF
TRBJ2-2,TRBV6-5,NA,TRBD2,TGTGCCAGCAGTTACGTCGGGACTAGCGGGACCCCTCTAAGCACCGGGGAGCTGTTTTTT,CASSYVGTSGTPLSTGELFF
TRBJ2-7,TRBV29-1,NA,NA,TGCAGCGCCCGAGACATAGAGCAGTACTTC,CSARDIEQYF
TRBJ2-2,TRBV2,NA,TRBD2,TGTGCCAGCACCTCAGAAGCGGGAGTGAGCACCGGGGAGCTGTTTTTT,CASTSEAGVSTGELFF
TRBJ1-1,TRBV5-1,NA,NA,TGCGCCAGCAGCTTGGTGAGGGGTGACACTGAAGCTTTCTTT,CASSLVRGDTEAFF
TRBJ2-1,TRBV7-3,NA,NA,TGTGCCAGCAGCTTAGAACAGGGTCTCCCCTACAATGAGCAGTTCTTC,CASSLEQGLPYNEQFF
TRBJ1-5,TRBV12-3/TRBV12-4,few,TRBD1,TGTGCCAGCAGTTTTAGGCAGGGGGCTGAGAGCAATCAGCCCCAGCATTTT,CASSFRQGAESNQPQHF
TRBJ1-1,TRBV19,few,NA,TGTGCCAGTAGTCCCAGAGAGGACACCCCTGAAGCTTTCTTT,CASSPREDTPEAFF
TRBJ2-1,TRBV12-3/TRBV12-4,NA,NA,TGTGCCAGCATCTTCCCAGGGGGGAATGAGCAGTTCTTC,CASIFPGGNEQFF
TRBJ2-1,TRBV12-3/TRBV12-4,few,TRBD2,TGTGCCAGCAGCGAAGCGGGAGAGATCCATGAGCAGTTCTTC,CASSEAGEIHEQFF
TRBJ2-1,TRBV9,NA,NA,TGTGCCAGCAGCGTAGAGGGACTCACCTACAATGAGCAGTTCTTC,CASSVEGLTYNEQFF
TRBJ1-6,TRBV4-3,few,NA,TGCGCCAGCAGCCAATCGTTGGACAGAGATAATTCACCCCTCCACTTT,CASSQSLDRDNSPLHF
TRBJ2-3,TRBV20-1,few,NA,TGCAGTGCTAGCCCGGGGGCAGGTAGCACAGATACGCAGTATTTT,CSASPGAGSTDTQYF
TRBJ1-2,TRBV13,few,NA,TGTGCCAGCAGCCATGCAGGGGCGGCTGGCTACACCTTC,CASSHAGAAGYTF
TRBJ1-2,TRBV6-5,few,NA,TGTGCCAGCAGCCACCGTGGGGCGGCCCGGGGCTATGGCTACACCTTC,CASSHRGAARGYGYTF
TRBJ2-7,TRBV30,NA,NA,TGTGCCTGGAGTTACAGGGCCTCCTACGAGCAGTACTTC,CAWSYRASYEQYF
TRBJ1-2,TRBV29-1,many,NA,TGCAGCGCGACCTCAACGGGAATCTATGGCTACACCTTC,CSATSTGIYGYTF
TRBJ2-7,TRBV12-3/TRBV12-4,NA,NA,TGTGCCAGCAGTTTAGTTTCGTGGGACTCGCACTCCTACGAGCAGTACTTC,CASSLVSWDSHSYEQYF
TRBJ1-1,TRBV11-1,NA,NA,TGTGCCAGCAGTGTGAGGGGGAACACTGAAGCTTTCTTT,CASSVRGNTEAFF
TRBJ1-1,TRBV9,NA,TRBD1,TGTGCCAGCAGCGTCGGACAGGGCGAAGCTTTCTTT,CASSVGQGEAFF
TRBJ1-1,TRBV6-5,few,NA,TGTGCCAGCAGTTACTCGACAAGCAGGGTCGGAGAGAAAGCTTTCTTT,CASSYSTSRVGEKAFF
TRBJ1-2,TRBV20-1,few,TRBD1,TGCAGTGCTAGGTCGGGACAGGCAAGGGACTATGGCTACACCTTC,CSARSGQARDYGYTF
TRBJ1-1,TRBV2,NA,NA,TGTGCCAGCAGTGAACGGGTCCCAACCACTGAAGCTTTCTTT,CASSERVPTTEAFF
TRBJ1-1,TRBV7-9,NA,NA,TGTGCCAGCAGCCCCCCGAGGGGGGTGTCTGAAGCTTTCTTT,CASSPPRGVSEAFF
TRBJ1-1,TRBV6-6,NA,TRBD1,TGTGCCAGCACCCCGGGACAGCTGAACACTGAAGCTTTCTTT,CASTPGQLNTEAFF
TRBJ2-7,TRBV2,NA,TRBD2,TGTGCCAGAGAACGATTAGCGGGAGGCTACGAGCAGTACTTC,CARERLAGGYEQYF
TRBJ2-3,TRBV7-2,NA,TRBD2,TGTGCCAGCAGCTCCCCCGACCGAGCTGCGGGAGAGGCAGATACGCAGTATTTT,CASSSPDRAAGEADTQYF
TRBJ2-1,TRBV5-1,NA,TRBD2,TGCGCCAGCAGCTTGGGCTTACTAGCGGGAGGGCCCAATGAGCAGTTCTTC,CASSLGLLAGGPNEQFF
TRBJ1-1,TRBV4-2,NA,NA,TGTGCCAGCAGCCAAGTCCGAACACACTACACTGAAGCTTTCTTT,CASSQVRTHYTEAFF
TRBJ1-4,TRBV6-2/TRBV6-3,NA,NA,TGTGCCAGCAGTTGGGATAGGGGGTCCGCAACTAATGAAAAACTGTTTTTT,CASSWDRGSATNEKLFF
TRBJ2-5,TRBV30,NA,NA,TGTGCCTGGAGTTCTTGGACTAAGAGGGAGACCCAGTACTTC,CAWSSWTKRETQYF
TRBJ1-3,TRBV12-3/TRBV12-4,NA,NA,TGTGCCAGCAGCAAGGACGGGAACTCTGGAAACACCATATATTTT,CASSKDGNSGNTIYF
TRBJ2-1,TRBV7-9,NA,NA,TGTGCCAGCAGCTTAAGAGCTGTCTCCTACAATGAGCAGTTCTTC,CASSLRAVSYNEQFF
TRBJ2-1,TRBV20-1,NA,TRBD2,TGCAGTGCCCGTCCGGGACTAGCTGTATACAATGAGCAGTTCTTC,CSARPGLAVYNEQFF
TRBJ1-5,TRBV7-2,medium-sized,NA,TGTGCCAGCAGCTTAGAAAGAGGGCTACATCAGCCCCAGCATTTT,CASSLERGLHQPQHF
TRBJ1-1,TRBV7-2,few,NA,TGTGCCAGCAGCTCCCAGATGAACACTGAAGCTTTCTTT,CASSSQMNTEAFF
TRBJ2-1,TRBV7-8,NA,TRBD2,TGTGCCAGCAGCTTAACCCCCCGACTAGCGGGCCACAATGAGCAGTTCTTC,CASSLTPRLAGHNEQFF
TRBJ1-5,TRBV19,few,NA,TGTGCCAGTAGCAGGGGCGAATATCAGCCCCAGCATTTT,CASSRGEYQPQHF
TRBJ2-5,TRBV9,NA,NA,TGTGCCAGCAGCCCCAGACAGGATCGTGAGACCCAGTACTTC,CASSPRQDRETQYF
TRBJ1-1,TRBV14,NA,NA,TGTGCCAGCAGCCAAGTCCGGGGAGGGCAGTCGAACACTGAAGCTTTCTTT,CASSQVRGGQSNTEAFF
TRBJ1-1,TRBV25-1,many,NA,TGTGCCAGCAGTAATTTCCCCGGCACTGAAGCTTTCTTT,CASSNFPGTEAFF
TRBJ2-7,TRBV27,NA,NA,TGTGCCAGCAGCCTTAGGGGGGCAGGCCCTTACTACGAGCAGTACTTC,CASSLRGAGPYYEQYF
TRBJ2-1,TRBV12-3/TRBV12-4,NA,TRBD2,TGTGCCAGCAGTTTCGGGTATGGCGGGGGTAACTACAATGAGCAGTTCTTC,CASSFGYGGGNYNEQFF
TRBJ2-7,TRBV4-1,few,NA,TGCGCCAGCAGCCAAGAAGAGGAGGGTTCCTACGAGCAGTACTTC,CASSQEEEGSYEQYF